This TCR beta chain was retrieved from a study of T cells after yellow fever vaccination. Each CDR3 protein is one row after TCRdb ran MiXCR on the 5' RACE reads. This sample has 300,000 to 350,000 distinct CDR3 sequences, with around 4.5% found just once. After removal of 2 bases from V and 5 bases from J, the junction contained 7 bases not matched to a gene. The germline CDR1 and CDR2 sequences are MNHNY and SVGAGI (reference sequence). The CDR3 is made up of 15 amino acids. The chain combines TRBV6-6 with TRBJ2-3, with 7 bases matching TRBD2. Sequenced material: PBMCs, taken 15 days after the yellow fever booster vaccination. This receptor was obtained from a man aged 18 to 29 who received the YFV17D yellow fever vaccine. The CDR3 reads CASSYAAGVRDTQYF. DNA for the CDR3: TGTGCCAGCAGTTACGCGGCGGGGGTTAGAGATACGCAGTATTTT.